This T cell receptor (beta chain) was identified in a study of blood T cell repertoires in COVID-19. Study at large: There were acute and convalescent COVID-19 samples, and they came from the United States, Italy and Spain. T cells, B-cell-depleted T cells, or PBMCs supplied cDNA or gDNA.

V shed 6 bases, J shed 4 bases, and the junction held 7 bases outside the gene matches. The CDR3 extends over 16 amino acids. Germline V gene lookup returns CDR1 MNHEY and CDR2 SVGEGT. As processed by the authors: Estimates of nucleated cell counts were drawn from the amplification of reference gene primers. Profiled with immunoSEQ multiplex PCR; TCRdb holds only in-frame clones, not every one. The V and J calls and clone size come from that table; D and trimming were worked out from the DNA. Counted here are tens of thousands of clones, roughly 90% occurring once; the ten biggest clones make up 2.2%.

This TCR was recovered from a human donor in a cohort sampled during active COVID-19. This chain links TRBV6-2 or TRBV6-3 with TRBJ2-1; 12 bases agree with TRBD2. Specimen: peripheral blood. CDR3 sequence reads: CASSRLAGVSYNEQFF. DNA of the CDR3: TGTGCCAGCAGCCGACTAGCGGGAGTCTCATACAATGAGCAGTTCTTC.